This TCR beta chain was sequenced during a study of control samples from healthy donors and cancer patients. This clone was counted once. The repertoire was sequenced with immunoSEQ multiplex PCR; TCRdb's copy has only in-frame clones and lacks some. The sample has about 120,000 clones; about 94% are singletons. The V and J ends lost 7 bases and 4 bases respectively, with 13 bases between them. This CDR3 region has 13 residues. In germline, CDR1 is SGHVS, CDR2 FQNEAQ. Sequencing was performed on blood. V is TRBV7-8 and J is TRBJ1-1, with D possibly TRBD1 on 5 matching bases. The receptor was derived from a man younger than 40 in good health. The DNA for the CDR3 is TGTGCCAGCACCTACGGGGGATTCACTGAAGCTTTCTTT. This translates into CASTYGGFTEAFF.